The clone carrying this T cell receptor (beta chain) was recorded once. A much more abundant neighbour one base away suggests this may be a read error. This sample was taken from a study of blood T cells in healthy people across ages. Primers used in a second PCR of roughly 7 to 11 cycles were a sample-barcoded 5' primer and a J-beta primer mix. MiXCR, run by TCRdb on the 5' RACE reads, gives a single entry per CDR3 protein. The top ten clones hold around a third of a sample with roughly 680,000 distinct CDR3 sequences, approximately 49% of them seen once. The CDR3 has 16 amino acids. Germline lookup yields CDR1 DFQATT and CDR2 SNEGSKA (reference sequence).

The chain joins TRBV20-1 to TRBJ2-5, with 7 bases aligning to TRBD2. The tail of the sequence fits TRBJ2-7 better, so the J call may be wrong. Sequenced input: blood. The source is a woman in her sixties or seventies in good health. The CDR3 nucleotides read TGCGGTGCTAGTCAAGCGGGATCGGCTTTTGTCGACGAGCAGTACTTC. Its protein is CGASQAGSAFVDEQYF.